The rows below give T cell receptor beta chains drawn from one sample of a study of regulatory T cells in long-lasting Graves disease. A single record per CDR3 protein comes from TCRdb applying MiXCR to the multiplex PCR reads. The sample lists approximately 350,000 distinct CDR3 sequences; around 11% were seen once. This same sample was also part of a study on T cells in Graves' hyperthyroidism and ophthalmopathy.

Sample: peripheral blood mononuclear cells (PBMCs), taken at new diagnosis, from a patient treated with antithyroid drugs. These receptors originate from a woman between 18 and 29 years old with Graves disease. The CDR3 runs from the conserved cysteine through the conserved F or W. D genes are given only for firm matches. Clone size is stated in some rows and not others, as once, few, many or a class when expanded.

v_call,d_call,j_call,clone_size,cdr3_aa,cdr3_nt
TRBV11-2,TRBD2,TRBJ2-7,many,CASSLDRNVAGASYEQYF,TGTGCCAGCAGCTTAGACCGAAACGTAGCGGGAGCATCGTACGAGCAGTACTTC
TRBV7-8,TRBD2,TRBJ2-1,many,CASRLGGGRADEQFF,TGTGCCAGCAGGTTGGGGGGCGGGAGGGCTGACGAGCAGTTCTTC
TRBV5-4,.,TRBJ2-5,few,CASSRTEQETQYF,TGTGCCAGCAGCCGCACCGAACAAGAGACCCAGTACTTC
TRBV2,TRBD2,TRBJ2-5,many,CASSELAGTSGGKQETQYF,TGTGCCAGCAGCGAATTAGCCGGGACTAGCGGGGGAAAGCAAGAGACCCAGTACTTC
TRBV6-1,TRBD1,TRBJ2-4,few,CASTRDRGPLVAKNIQYF,TGTGCCAGCACGCGGGACAGGGGTCCCCTGGTAGCCAAAAACATTCAGTACTTC
TRBV6-2/TRBV6-3,TRBD1,TRBJ2-7,.,CASSLGRGNEQYF,TGTGCCAGCAGCCTCGGCAGGGGGAACGAGCAGTACTTC
TRBV15,.,TRBJ1-5,few,CATSRDRAPGAPQHF,TGTGCCACCAGCAGAGATCGGGCCCCCGGGGCACCCCAGCATTTT
TRBV5-1,.,TRBJ2-4,.,CASTRGQEVGKNIQYF,TGCGCCAGCACAAGAGGTCAAGAAGTGGGAAAAAACATTCAGTACTTC
TRBV15,.,TRBJ1-1,many,CATSRAVGTNTEAFF,TGTGCCACCAGCAGAGCGGTAGGGACGAACACTGAAGCTTTCTTT
TRBV12-3/TRBV12-4,.,TRBJ2-7,many,CASSLLGSYEQYF,TGTGCCAGCAGCCTGCTAGGGTCCTACGAGCAGTACTTC
TRBV12-3/TRBV12-4,.,TRBJ2-5,many,CASSLNYDRSETQYF,TGTGCCAGCAGTCTTAATTACGATAGGTCCGAGACCCAGTACTTC
TRBV29-1,TRBD2,TRBJ2-3,.,CSVEAPDHSGRFSDTQYF,TGCAGCGTTGAAGCTCCGGACCATAGCGGGAGATTTTCTGATACGCAGTATTTT
TRBV5-5,.,TRBJ2-1,many,CASSGFLAGYNEQFF,TGTGCCAGCAGCGGATTCCTCGCCGGGTACAATGAGCAGTTCTTC
TRBV12-3/TRBV12-4,.,TRBJ2-5,few,CATQVAGALPGGTQYF,TGTGCCACACAAGTGGCAGGGGCCCTGCCTGGGGGGACCCAGTACTTC
TRBV6-5,.,TRBJ1-1,many,CASSYKEGGTEAFF,TGTGCCAGCAGTTACAAAGAAGGGGGAACTGAAGCTTTCTTT
TRBV11-2,.,TRBJ1-2,many,CASSLEGRSNYGYTF,TGTGCCAGCAGCTTAGAGGGCAGATCTAACTATGGCTACACCTTC
TRBV28,.,TRBJ2-5,many,CASRLGVGSQETQYF,TGTGCCAGCAGGCTGGGGGTTGGGAGCCAAGAGACCCAGTACTTC
TRBV19,TRBD2,TRBJ2-3,.,CASSIAGSGGVDTQYF,TGTGCCAGTAGTATAGCTGGTAGCGGGGGGGTAGATACGCAGTATTTT
TRBV28,.,TRBJ1-1,many,CASSSLYRDTSEGTEAFF,TGTGCCAGCAGTTCCCTCTACCGGGACACCTCTGAAGGCACTGAAGCTTTCTTT
TRBV20-1,TRBD1,TRBJ1-5,many,CSAPRTGDVYGNQPQHF,TGCAGTGCTCCCCGGACAGGGGATGTGTACGGCAATCAGCCCCAGCATTTT
TRBV18,.,TRBJ1-1,many,CASSLETGEAFF,TGTGCCAGCAGCTTGGAAACAGGAGAAGCTTTCTTT
TRBV28,.,TRBJ1-5,many,CASSLGTGRIFAQHF,TGTGCCAGCAGTTTAGGCACAGGGCGTATATTTGCCCAGCATTTT
TRBV11-2,TRBD1,TRBJ2-5,many,CASSDRGFGESQYF,TGTGCCAGCAGCGACAGGGGGTTCGGCGAGTCCCAGTACTTC
TRBV6-1,TRBD1,TRBJ2-3,.,CASRTGRTSTDTQYF,TGTGCCAGCAGGACAGGGCGGACTAGCACAGATACGCAGTATTTT
TRBV25-1,.,TRBJ1-1,.,CASTGKADTEAFF,TGTGCCAGCACGGGGAAGGCGGACACTGAAGCTTTCTTT
TRBV7-9,.,TRBJ2-7,many,CASSDGKRESYEQYF,TGTGCCAGCAGCGACGGTAAAAGAGAATCCTACGAGCAGTACTTC
TRBV7-3,.,TRBJ2-1,many,CASSLLLYGDNEQFF,TGTGCCAGCAGCTTACTTTTGTATGGGGACAATGAGCAGTTCTTC
TRBV7-2,TRBD2,TRBJ2-1,many,CASSSRTSGVSYNEQFF,TGTGCCAGCAGCTCTAGGACTAGCGGGGTTTCCTACAATGAGCAGTTCTTC
TRBV28,TRBD2,TRBJ2-7,many,CASSFLTSGYSYEQYF,TGTGCCAGCAGTTTCCTGACTAGCGGGTACTCCTACGAGCAGTACTTC
TRBV25-1,.,TRBJ1-6,many,CASSEWVYNSPLHF,TGTGCCAGCAGTGAATGGGTCTATAATTCACCCCTCCACTTT
TRBV29-1,TRBD2,TRBJ2-5,many,CSVEGTSGNLQETQYF,TGCAGCGTTGAAGGAACTAGCGGGAACCTACAAGAGACCCAGTACTTC
TRBV19,TRBD1,TRBJ1-5,.,CASSSRVGGRSNQPQHF,TGTGCCAGTAGTAGCCGGGTAGGGGGCAGGAGCAATCAGCCCCAGCATTTT
TRBV5-1,TRBD2,TRBJ2-3,many,CASSLDLAAISTDTQYF,TGCGCCAGCAGCTTGGACCTAGCGGCCATAAGCACAGATACGCAGTATTTT
TRBV2,TRBD2,TRBJ2-5,.,CASSSHSAGGPQETQYF,TGTGCCAGCAGTTCCCACTCCGCGGGAGGACCCCAAGAGACCCAGTACTTC
TRBV7-9,.,TRBJ2-7,many,CATRDNGREQYF,TGTGCCACTAGGGACAACGGGCGCGAGCAGTACTTC
TRBV4-1,.,TRBJ1-5,many,CASSQDLGRGPQPQHF,TGCGCCAGCAGCCAAGATCTTGGTCGGGGCCCCCAGCCCCAGCATTTT
TRBV2,.,TRBJ2-7,many,CASSEWGSPYEQYF,TGTGCCAGCAGTGAGTGGGGGAGCCCCTACGAGCAGTACTTC
TRBV2,.,TRBJ2-3,many,CASVIASDTQYF,TGTGCCAGCGTAATAGCGTCAGATACGCAGTATTTT
TRBV20-1,TRBD2,TRBJ2-3,many,CGLSIVAGVKADTQYF,TGCGGGCTTTCCATTGTAGCGGGAGTAAAGGCAGATACGCAGTATTTT